Listed below are T cell receptor beta chains from one sample, sequenced in a study of blood T cell repertoires in COVID-19. Here immunoSEQ multiplex PCR was the method, and the copy in TCRdb shows in-frame clones only, minus some. In the table there are around 130,000 clones, 80% to 85% of which are singletons. The source material was peripheral blood. Receptors were obtained from a man aged 25 to 40 with COVID-19, enrolled during active disease. Both conserved end residues are part of each CDR3. The size entry is marked missing in some rows and otherwise reads once, few, many or a size class.

v_gene	len	abundance	CDR3aa
TRBV6-5	14	once	CASSQGQANTEAFF
TRBV5-1	15	NA	CASSLAGGSRYEQYF
TRBV28	16	NA	CASSLGGQGLNTEAFF
TRBV6-5	14	NA	CASSIRRDSGELFF
TRBV21-1	17	NA	CASSKLGTVLNTGELFF
TRBV5-5	16	NA	CASSLAGTPSYNEQFF
TRBV4-1	16	once	CASSLTDGQLQETQYF
TRBV3-1/TRBV3-2	14	NA	CASSHASGTYEQYF
TRBV19	15	NA	CASRLAGGGANVLTF
TRBV10-2	14	once	CASSESRRESTQYF
TRBV6-5	15	NA	CASSYLLTGNTEAFF
TRBV4-1	14	NA	CASSQEGRDYGYTF
TRBV2	14	NA	CASSDRGPNTEAFF
TRBV19	14	NA	CASSSLAANNEQFF
TRBV10-1	18	NA	CASSGGTGRIQDTDTQYF
TRBV5-4	12	NA	CASSSDSYEQYF
TRBV11-1	16	NA	CASSLVARGRVNEQFF
TRBV6-5	15	NA	CASSRTRDRGYEQYF
TRBV5-4	16	NA	CASSHGSGRDTGELFF
TRBV19	14	once	CASTTGLGNTEAFF
TRBV29-1	14	NA	CSVPGLAGTDTQYF
TRBV5-5	13	NA	CATRTSGSYEQYF
TRBV10-2	19	NA	CASSTPLVAGPGTTGELFF
TRBV7-2	15	NA	CASSLVEGNIYEQYF